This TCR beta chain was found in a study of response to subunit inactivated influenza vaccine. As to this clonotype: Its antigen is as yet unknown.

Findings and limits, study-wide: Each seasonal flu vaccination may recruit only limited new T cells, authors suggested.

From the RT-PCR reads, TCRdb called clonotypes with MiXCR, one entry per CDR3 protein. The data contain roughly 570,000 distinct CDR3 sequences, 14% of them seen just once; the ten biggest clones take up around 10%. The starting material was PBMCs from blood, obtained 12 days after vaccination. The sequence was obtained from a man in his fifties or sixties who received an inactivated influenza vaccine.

The CDR3 DNA follows: TGTGCCAGCAGCTTAGCGGGAGTTTTGGCTGAGCAGTTCTTC. Protein sequence: CASSLAGVLAEQFF. The chain couples TRBV11-1 to TRBJ2-1, with a possible D match to TRBD2 (5 bases). Germline loops: CDR1 SGHAT, CDR2 FQDESV (reference sequence). The CDR3 extends over 14 amino acids. Deletions cut 0 bases from V and 9 bases from J, with 12 bases between.